This T cell receptor (beta chain) is drawn from a study of control samples from healthy donors and cancer patients. CDR3 length equals 12 residues. Trimming took 1 base from V and 9 from J, leaving 9 bases between them. Germline CDR1 LGHNA, CDR2 YNFKEQ. TCRdb's table, derived via immunoSEQ multiplex PCR, lists solely in-frame clones and lacks some. The table includes about 63,000 clones, about 89% detected once. The V call is TRBV4-2, the J call TRBJ1-2; D not resolved. The origin of this receptor is a woman aged 55 to 70 with lung cancer. Sequenced: PBMCs. Written as DNA, the CDR3 is TGTGCCAGCAGCCAAGGAACCTTGAGCTACACCTTC. Its protein is CASSQGTLSYTF.